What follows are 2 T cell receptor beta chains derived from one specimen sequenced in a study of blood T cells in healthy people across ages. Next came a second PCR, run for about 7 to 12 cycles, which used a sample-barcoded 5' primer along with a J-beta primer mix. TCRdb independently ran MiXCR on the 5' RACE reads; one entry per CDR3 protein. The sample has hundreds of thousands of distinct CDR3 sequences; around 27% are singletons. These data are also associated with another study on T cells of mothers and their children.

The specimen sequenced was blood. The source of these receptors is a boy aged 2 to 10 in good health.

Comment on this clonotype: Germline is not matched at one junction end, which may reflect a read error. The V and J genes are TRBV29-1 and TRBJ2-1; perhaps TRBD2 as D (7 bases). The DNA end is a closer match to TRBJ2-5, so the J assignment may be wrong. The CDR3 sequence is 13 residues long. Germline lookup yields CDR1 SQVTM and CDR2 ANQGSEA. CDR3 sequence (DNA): TGCAGCGCCGGGGGGCAGCCACAAGGGACCCAGTACTTC. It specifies CSAGGQPQGTQYF.

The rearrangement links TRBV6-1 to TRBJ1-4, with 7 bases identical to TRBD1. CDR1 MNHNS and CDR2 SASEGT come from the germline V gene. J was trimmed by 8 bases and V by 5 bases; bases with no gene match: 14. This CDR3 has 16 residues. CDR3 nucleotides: TGTGCCAGCAGTCCGGAACAGGGGCGGGCGAGCGAAAAACTGTTTTTT. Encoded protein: CASSPEQGRASEKLFF.